The entry that follows covers one T cell receptor (beta chain) sequence. The antigen is not known. The CDR3 covers 14 residues. V lost 3 bases to trimming and J lost 5 bases, with 13 bases between them. Germline CDR1 and CDR2: MGHRA and YSYEKL. Unique molecular identifiers had been added to the TCR beta cDNA libraries. Out of roughly 0.85 to 10 million T cells, a few hundred thousand cDNA molecules were generated. Via MiXCR, TCRdb re-called the PCR reads, giving one row per CDR3 protein. The sample records about 460,000 distinct CDR3 sequences, roughly 45% being singletons. This record comes from a study of post-analysis software for immune sequencing data. About the study: Included courses were relapsing-remitting and secondary progressive multiple sclerosis; progressive-relapsing multiple sclerosis was also included. Overall study findings and caveats: Strong co-clustering by F measure was evident for samples that had been prepared in the same batch. In patients, TRBV5-6, TRBV5-1 and TRBV20-1 belonged to four or five TRBV segments found more frequently than in controls. Versus controls, multiple sclerosis patients showed significantly lower diversity (normalized Chao1).

The chain uses TRBV4-1 and TRBJ1-2; the D gene is possibly TRBD1 (6 bases). The sample comprised blood. This clonotype was sampled from a girl aged 10 to 17 with multiple sclerosis. The CDR3 DNA reads as TGCGCCAGCAGCCAGAACAGGGAGGGTTATGGCTACACCTTC. Its protein is CASSQNREGYGYTF.